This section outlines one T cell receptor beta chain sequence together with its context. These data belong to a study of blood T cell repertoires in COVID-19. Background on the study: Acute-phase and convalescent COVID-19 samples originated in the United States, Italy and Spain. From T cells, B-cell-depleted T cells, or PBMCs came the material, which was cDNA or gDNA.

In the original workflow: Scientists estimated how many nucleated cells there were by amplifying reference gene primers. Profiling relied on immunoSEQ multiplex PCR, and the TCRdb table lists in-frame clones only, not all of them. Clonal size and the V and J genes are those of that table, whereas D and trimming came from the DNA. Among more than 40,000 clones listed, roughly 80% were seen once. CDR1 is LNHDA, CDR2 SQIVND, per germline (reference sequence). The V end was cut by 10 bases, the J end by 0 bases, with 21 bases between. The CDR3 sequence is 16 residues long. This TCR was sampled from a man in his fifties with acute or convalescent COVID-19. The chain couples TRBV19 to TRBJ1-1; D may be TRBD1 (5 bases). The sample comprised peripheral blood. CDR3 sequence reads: CATTRWGGSMNTEAFF. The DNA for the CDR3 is TGTGCCACAACCAGGTGGGGGGGAAGCATGAACACTGAAGCTTTCTTT.